The TCR beta chain described here comes from a study of cytomegalovirus exposure and HLA in healthy donors. Overall study results and limits: Within the approximately 110 validation repertoires, first-cohort TCR clusters tended to co-occur, according to a later analysis. The investigators catalogued about 170 TCR beta chains as cytomegalovirus-associated.

About this clone: The antigen is not known.

This CDR3 is 12 amino acids long. J lost 3 bases, V lost 6 bases, and 2 bases had no gene match. Germline loops: CDR1 MNHNS, CDR2 SASEGT. TCRdb's copy holds only in-frame clones and misses some; the assay was immunoSEQ multiplex PCR. The table has 120,000 to 150,000 clones, 86% seen once. The TCR was taken from a man younger than 30 in good health and CMV-seronegative. The chain has TRBV6-1 and TRBJ2-7; 7 positions match TRBD1. Specimen: PBMCs. CDR3 nucleotides: TGTGCCAGCAGAGACAGGGTCTACGAGCAGTACTTC. Translating gives CASRDRVYEQYF.